This T cell receptor (beta chain) was captured by sequencing in a study of CD8 T cells in ankylosing spondylitis. Whole-study findings and limits: What appeared characteristic of ankylosing spondylitis blood was a TCR beta motif of 7 or 8 highly homologous variants.

Trimming shortened V by 3 bases and J by 5 bases, and 14 bases separated the two germline ends. Germline V lookup: CDR1 MGHDK, CDR2 SYGVNS. The CDR3 runs 14 residues. This clonotype was seen only a few times. The antigen is unknown. TCRdb fed the 5' RACE reads into MiXCR, producing one record per CDR3 protein. Seen here are 700,000 to 850,000 distinct CDR3 sequences, roughly 10% observed once, and the top ten hold under 0.6%. The rearrangement joins TRBV25-1 to TRBJ2-7; no clear D gene. Sequencing was carried out using blood, either unsorted or a sorted T cell fraction (not recorded which). The TCR was taken from a male donor with ankylosing spondylitis. The CDR3 DNA reads as TGTGCCAGCAGTGACGACCGGAGAGCGCACGAGCAGTACTTC. This sequence encodes CASSDDRRAHEQYF.